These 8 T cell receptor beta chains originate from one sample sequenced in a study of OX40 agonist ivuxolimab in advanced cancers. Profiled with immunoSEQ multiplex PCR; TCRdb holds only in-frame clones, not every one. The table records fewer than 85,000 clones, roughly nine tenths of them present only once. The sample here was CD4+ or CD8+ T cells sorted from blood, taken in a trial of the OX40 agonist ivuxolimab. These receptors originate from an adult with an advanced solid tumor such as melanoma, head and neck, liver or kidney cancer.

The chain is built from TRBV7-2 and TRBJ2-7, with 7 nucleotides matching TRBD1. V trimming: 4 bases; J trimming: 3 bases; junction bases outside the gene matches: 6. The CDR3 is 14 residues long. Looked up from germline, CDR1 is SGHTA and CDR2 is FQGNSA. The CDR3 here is CASSSMTGNYEQYF. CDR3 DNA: TGTGCCAGCAGCTCTATGACAGGGAACTACGAGCAGTACTTC.

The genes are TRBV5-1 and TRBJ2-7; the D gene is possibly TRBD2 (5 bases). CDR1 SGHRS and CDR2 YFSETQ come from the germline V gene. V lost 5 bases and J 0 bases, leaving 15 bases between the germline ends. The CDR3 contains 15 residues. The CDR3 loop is CASRPSPGSSYEQYF. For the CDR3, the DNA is TGCGCCAGCAGACCTAGCCCGGGGAGCTCCTACGAGCAGTACTTC.

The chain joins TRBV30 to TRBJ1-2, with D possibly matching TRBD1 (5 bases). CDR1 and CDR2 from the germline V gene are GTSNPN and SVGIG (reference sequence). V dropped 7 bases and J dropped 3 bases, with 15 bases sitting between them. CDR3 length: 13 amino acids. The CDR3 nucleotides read TGTGCCTTGAACCCAGGGTTGGACTATGGCTACACCTTC. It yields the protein CALNPGLDYGYTF.

This CDR3 reads CASSSPDGLMNTEAFF. CDR3 DNA sequence: TGTGCCAGTAGTAGCCCGGACGGGCTTATGAACACTGAAGCTTTCTTT. The V and J genes are TRBV19 and TRBJ1-1; D is uncertain. The CDR3 is made up of 16 amino acids. The V gene lost 4 bases and the J gene lost 0 bases, with 15 bases spanning the gap. CDR1 is LNHDA and CDR2 is SQIVND in the germline V gene (reference sequence).

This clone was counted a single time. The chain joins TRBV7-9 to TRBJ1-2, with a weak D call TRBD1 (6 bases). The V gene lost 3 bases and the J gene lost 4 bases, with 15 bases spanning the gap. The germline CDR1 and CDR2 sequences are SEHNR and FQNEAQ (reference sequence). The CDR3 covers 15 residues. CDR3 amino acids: CASSFGTPPLYGYTF. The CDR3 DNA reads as TGTGCCAGCAGCTTCGGGACACCTCCTCTCTATGGCTACACCTTC.

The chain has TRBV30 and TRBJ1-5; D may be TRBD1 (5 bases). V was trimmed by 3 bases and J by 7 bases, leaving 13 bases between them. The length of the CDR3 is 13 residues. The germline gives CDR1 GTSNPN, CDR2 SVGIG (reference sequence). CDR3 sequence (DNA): TGTGCCTGGAGCCGGGGGGGGTTCCAGCCCCAGCATTTT. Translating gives CAWSRGGFQPQHF.

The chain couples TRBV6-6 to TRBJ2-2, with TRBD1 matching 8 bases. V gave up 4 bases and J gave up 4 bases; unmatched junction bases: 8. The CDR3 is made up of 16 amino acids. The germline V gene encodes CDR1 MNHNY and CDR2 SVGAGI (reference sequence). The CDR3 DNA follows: TGTGCCAGCAGTTCCCCGGACAGGGTTTCCACCGGGGAGCTGTTTTTT. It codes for CASSSPDRVSTGELFF.

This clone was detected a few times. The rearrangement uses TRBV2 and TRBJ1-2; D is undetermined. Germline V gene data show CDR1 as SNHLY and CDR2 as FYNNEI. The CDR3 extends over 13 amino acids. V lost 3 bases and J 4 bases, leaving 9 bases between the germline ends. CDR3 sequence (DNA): TGTGCCAGCAGTGAGGAGGTTAGCTATGGCTACACCTTC. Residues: CASSEEVSYGYTF.